In its sample, the clone carrying this TCR beta chain was seen many times. The CDR3 consists of 15 residues. Germline CDR1 SGHNT, CDR2 YYREEE (reference sequence). V gave up 6 bases and J gave up 4 bases, with 16 bases separating them. The sample originates from a study of T-cell reconstitution after alpha-beta-depleted transplantation in children. Unique molecular identifiers featured in how the TCRbeta library was prepared. TCRdb reprocessed the PCR reads with MiXCR, giving one entry per CDR3 protein. The sample has roughly 180,000 distinct CDR3 sequences, 14% to 15% seen once. The origin of this receptor is a human donor who donated a stem cell graft to a child with acute lymphoblastic leukemia. This chain connects TRBV5-4 to TRBJ2-2, with D perhaps TRBD2 (6 bases). Sequenced here: PBMCs from the stem cell graft donor, sampled from the stem cell graft. The CDR3 nucleotides read TGTGCCAGCATCCAGGGCCCCGGGGGCACCGGGGAGCTGTTTTTT. This sequence encodes CASIQGPGGTGELFF.